This T cell receptor (beta chain) appears in the sequencing data of a study of blood T cell repertoires in COVID-19. In the study overall: Acute and convalescent COVID-19 specimens originated in the United States, Italy and Spain.

Deletions cut 9 bases from V and 0 bases from J, with 17 bases between. The germline CDR1 and CDR2 sequences are KGHDR and SFDVKD. This CDR3 region has 16 residues. Here immunoSEQ multiplex PCR was the method, and the copy in TCRdb shows in-frame clones only, minus some. This table holds 200,000 to 250,000 clones, 70% to 85% found once. This TCR derives from a man aged 60 to 75 who had recovered from COVID-19. The sequenced sample consisted of PBMCs or T cells enriched from blood (not recorded which). This chain uses TRBV24-1 with TRBJ2-1; D is possibly TRBD2 (6 bases). The CDR3 sequence: CATSDGGMSSYNEQFF. The CDR3 DNA reads as TGTGCCACCTCCGACGGAGGGATGAGCTCCTACAATGAGCAGTTCTTC.